The TCR beta chain under discussion was sequenced for a study of T cells in tuberculosis. Time point: new active TB diagnosis, blood taken before or within 7 days of starting treatment. Produced via immunoSEQ multiplex PCR; TCRdb's table is partial and in-frame only. The sample carries approximately 22,000 clones, 70% to 85% recorded once. Trimming removed 4 bases from V and 2 bases from J, with 15 bases in between. There are 15 residues in the CDR3. CDR1 and CDR2 from the germline V gene are SGHNT and YYREEE (reference sequence). The starting material was PBMCs, obtained at tuberculosis diagnosis. The receptor was isolated from an adult with tuberculosis. This chain joins TRBV5-4 and TRBJ1-1; perhaps TRBD1 as D (6 bases). The CDR3, as DNA: TGTGCCAGCAGCCCGGGTGGACAGCCCAACACTGAAGCTTTCTTT. It yields the protein CASSPGGQPNTEAFF.